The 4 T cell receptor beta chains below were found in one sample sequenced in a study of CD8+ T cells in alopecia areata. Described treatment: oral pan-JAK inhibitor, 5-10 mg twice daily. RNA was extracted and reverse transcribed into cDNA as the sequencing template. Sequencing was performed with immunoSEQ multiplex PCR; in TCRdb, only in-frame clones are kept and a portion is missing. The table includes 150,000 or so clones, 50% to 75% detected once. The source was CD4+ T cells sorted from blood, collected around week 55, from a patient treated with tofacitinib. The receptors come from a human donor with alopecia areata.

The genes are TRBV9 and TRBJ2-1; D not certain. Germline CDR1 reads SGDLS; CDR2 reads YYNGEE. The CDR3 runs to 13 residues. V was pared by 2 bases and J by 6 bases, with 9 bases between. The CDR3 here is CASSVDLGNEQFF. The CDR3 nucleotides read TGTGCCAGCAGCGTCGACCTAGGCAATGAGCAGTTCTTC.

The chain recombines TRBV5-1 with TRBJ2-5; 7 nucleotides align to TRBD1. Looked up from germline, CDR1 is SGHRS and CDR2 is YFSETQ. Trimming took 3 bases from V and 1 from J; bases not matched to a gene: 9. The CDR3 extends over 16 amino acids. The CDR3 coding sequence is TGCGCCAGCAGCTACCAAGGACAGGCATTCCAAGAGACCCAGTACTTC. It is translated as CASSYQGQAFQETQYF.

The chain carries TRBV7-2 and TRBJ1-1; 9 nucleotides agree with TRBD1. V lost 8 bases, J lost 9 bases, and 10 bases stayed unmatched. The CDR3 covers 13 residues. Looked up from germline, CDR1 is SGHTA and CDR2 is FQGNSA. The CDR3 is CASGKPGQGQAFF. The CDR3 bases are TGTGCCAGCGGGAAACCGGGACAGGGCCAAGCTTTCTTT.

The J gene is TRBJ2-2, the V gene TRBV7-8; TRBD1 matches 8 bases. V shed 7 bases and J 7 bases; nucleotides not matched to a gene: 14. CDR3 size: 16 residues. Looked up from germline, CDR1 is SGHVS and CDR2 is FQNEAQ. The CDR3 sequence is CASTPLGQGAIGELFF. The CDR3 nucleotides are TGTGCCAGCACCCCACTGGGGCAGGGGGCCATCGGGGAGCTGTTTTTT.